The clone carrying this TCR beta chain was counted a few times. The record originates from a study of blood T cell repertoires in COVID-19. Overall study: Acute-phase and convalescent COVID-19 samples originated in the United States, Italy and Spain. Sample material is recorded as cDNA or gDNA derived from T cells, B-cell-depleted T cells, or PBMCs.

The CDR3 contains 13 residues. V shed 4 bases and J shed 2 bases, with 9 bases lying between them. Germline CDR1 and CDR2: LGHDT and YNNKEL (reference sequence). As processed by the authors: Nucleated cell counts were estimated from reference gene primer amplification. Clones were read by immunoSEQ multiplex PCR, and TCRdb kept only the in-frame ones, dropping some. V and J calls and clone size are copied from that table; D and trimming were computed from the DNA. Of 88,000 or so clones listed, almost 85% are singletons. The sequencing input was peripheral blood. The sequence derives from a man at least 80 years old with acute or convalescent COVID-19. The rearrangement links TRBV3-1 (or the pseudogene TRBV3-2) to TRBJ2-7; perhaps TRBD1 as D (5 bases). This chain's CDR3 is CASSRRQTYEQYF. DNA of the CDR3: TGTGCCAGCAGCCGTCGACAGACCTACGAGCAGTACTTC.